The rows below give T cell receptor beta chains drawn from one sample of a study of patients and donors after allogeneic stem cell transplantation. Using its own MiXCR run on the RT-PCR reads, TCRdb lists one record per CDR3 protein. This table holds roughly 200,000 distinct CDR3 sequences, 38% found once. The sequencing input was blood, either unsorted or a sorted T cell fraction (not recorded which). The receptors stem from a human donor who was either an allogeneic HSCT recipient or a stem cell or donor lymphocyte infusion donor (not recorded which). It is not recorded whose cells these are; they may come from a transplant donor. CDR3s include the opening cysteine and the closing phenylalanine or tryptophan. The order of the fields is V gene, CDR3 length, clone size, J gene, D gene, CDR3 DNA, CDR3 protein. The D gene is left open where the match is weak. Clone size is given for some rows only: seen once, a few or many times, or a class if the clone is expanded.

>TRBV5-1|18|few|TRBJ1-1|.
TGCGCCAGCAGCTCATCTGGGGGTGATCTCCCCATGGACACTGAAGCTTTCTTT
CASSSSGGDLPMDTEAFF
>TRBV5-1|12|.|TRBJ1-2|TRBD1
TGCGCCAGCAGCCAAGACAGGGCTGGCTACACCTTC
CASSQDRAGYTF
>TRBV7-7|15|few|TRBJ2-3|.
TGTGCCAGCAGCTTAGCGGCGACTTCCACAGATACGCAGTATTTT
CASSLAATSTDTQYF
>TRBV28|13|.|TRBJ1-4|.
TGTGCCAGCAGTCCAGGTCAAGGTGAAAAACTGTTTTTT
CASSPGQGEKLFF
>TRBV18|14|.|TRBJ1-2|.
TGTGCCAGCTCACCTGGCCAGCTCGTCTATGGCTACACCTTC
CASSPGQLVYGYTF
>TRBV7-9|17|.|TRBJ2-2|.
TGTGCCAGCAGCCCCACGCGACAGTCTTCGAACACCGGGGAGCTGTTTTTT
CASSPTRQSSNTGELFF
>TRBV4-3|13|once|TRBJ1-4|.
TGCGCCAGCAGCCAAGATTGGCGTGAAAAACTGTTTTTT
CASSQDWREKLFF
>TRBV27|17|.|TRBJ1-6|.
TGTGCCAGCAGTCTCTACCAGGACAGCGCCTATAATTCACCCCTCCACTTT
CASSLYQDSAYNSPLHF
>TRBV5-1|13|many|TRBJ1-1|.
TGTGCCAGCAGTGAACAGGGGAACACTGAAGCTTTCTTT
CASSEQGNTEAFF
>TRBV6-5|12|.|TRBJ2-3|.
TGTGCCAGCAGGGCGGGCGCAGATACGCAGTATTTT
CASRAGADTQYF
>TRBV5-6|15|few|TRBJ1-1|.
TGTGCCAGCAGCTTCGGTGCGAATCGGCGCACTGAAGCTTTCTTT
CASSFGANRRTEAFF
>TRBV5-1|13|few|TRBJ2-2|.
TGCGCCAGCAGCTCCGGGGACACCGGGGAGCTGTTTTTT
CASSSGDTGELFF
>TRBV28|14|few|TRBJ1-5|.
TGTGCCAGCAGTTTCGGGGACAACAATCAGCCCCAGCATTTT
CASSFGDNNQPQHF
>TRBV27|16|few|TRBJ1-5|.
TGTGCCAGCAGTGCTACGGGGGCCTATAGCAATCAGCCCCAGCATTTT
CASSATGAYSNQPQHF